The clone carrying this T cell receptor beta chain was recorded at least ten times. Its antigen is unknown. Per sample, a minimum of 6.5 million PBMCs were isolated. The V end lost 2 bases, the J end lost 0 bases, and 12 bases lay between the germline ends. Germline CDR1 reads SGHKS; CDR2 reads YYEKEE (reference sequence). The CDR3 is made up of 15 amino acids. This entry comes from a study of blood T cells in healthy people across ages. Study results and caveats: With naive T cell percentage, TCR beta diversity showed a strong correlation.

Then a second PCR, running about 6 to 11 cycles, was carried out with a sample-barcoded 5' primer and a J-beta primer mix. A template-switch adaptor that had 12 random nucleotides put a tag on each cDNA molecule. TCRdb passed the 5' RACE reads through MiXCR, listing each CDR3 protein once. The table lists hundreds of thousands of distinct CDR3 sequences, 29% of them singletons. The clonotype was recovered from an elderly woman in good health. The chain combines TRBV5-5 with TRBJ2-7; D not certain. Sequenced: blood. The CDR3 bases are TGTGCCAGCAGCTTCGGCCAATCCGTCTCCTACGAGCAGTACTTC. Residues: CASSFGQSVSYEQYF. Using reference TRBV5-5 and TRBJ2-7 for the parts outside the CDR3, the full variable domain is DAGVTQSPTHLIKTRGQQVTLRCSPISGHKSVSWYQQVLGQGPQFIFQYYEKEERGRGNFPDRFSARQFPNYSSELNVNALLLGDSALYLCASSFGQSVSYEQYFGPGTRLTVT.